The 25 T cell receptor beta chains given below trace back to one sample, sequenced in a study of T-cell reconstitution after alpha-beta-depleted transplantation in children (dated by TCRdb to about 2016). The label giving this sample's treatment or condition can be read as: allogeneic hematopoietic cell transplantation with graft depleted of TCRalphabeta T cells and CD19 B cells. Libraries came from PCR. Instrument on record: Illumina HiSeq 2500. TCR library preparation used molecular barcoding, with unique molecular identifiers applied to normalize quantification of the TCRbeta repertoire. TCRdb trimmed the raw reads at Q25, called clones with MiXCR and kept productive beta chains. Every distinct CDR3 protein forms one entry, paired with its most common genes and DNA. The sample records about 350,000 distinct CDR3 sequences, roughly 17% of which are singletons. In total, the top ten clones hold just over 40% of the sample.

The sequencing here drew on PBMCs, mostly from graft donor cells, taken 360 days after TCRalphabeta/CD19-depleted stem cell transplant. The receptors shown here come from a male patient between 2 and 10 years old who had a stem cell transplant for acute lymphoblastic leukemia, so the T cells may come from the graft donor.

The chain has TRBV20-1 and TRBJ1-4; the D is unclear. V was trimmed by 0 bases and J by 4 bases, leaving 15 bases between them. Germline V gene data show CDR1 as DFQATT and CDR2 as SNEGSKA (reference sequence). The CDR3 is 16 residues long. The CDR3 DNA reads as TGCAGTGCTAGAGATTATCAGGACGGGATTAATGAAAAACTGTTTTTT. Translation: CSARDYQDGINEKLFF.

The J gene is TRBJ2-3, the V gene TRBV10-3, with D possibly TRBD2 on 5 matching bases. Germline V gene lookup returns CDR1 ENHRY and CDR2 SYGVKD. V gave up 0 bases and J gave up 0 bases, with 10 bases separating them. This CDR3 is 16 amino acids long. CDR3 DNA sequence: TGTGCCATCAGTGAGTCGCGGGCACCGAGCACAGATACGCAGTATTTT. Translation gives CAISESRAPSTDTQYF.

The V and J genes are TRBV10-3 and TRBJ1-4, with 8 bases aligning to TRBD1. J was trimmed by 8 bases and V by 8 bases; bases with no gene match: 4. Germline assignment: CDR1 ENHRY and CDR2 SYGVKD. The CDR3 runs 12 residues. The CDR3 sequence: CAIGQGREKLFF. In DNA, the CDR3 is TGTGCCATCGGACAGGGCAGGGAAAAACTGTTTTTT.

J is TRBJ2-1 and V is TRBV7-9, with D perhaps matching TRBD1 (6 bases). Between the trimmed V and J ends, which lost 5 bases and 8 bases, there was a span of 19 bases. The CDR3 is 15 residues long. CDR1 and CDR2 from the germline V gene are SEHNR and FQNEAQ (reference sequence). The CDR3 bases are TGTGCCAGCAGCCAACAGGGTGGTAGAATCTATGAGCAGTTCTTC. It yields the protein CASSQQGGRIYEQFF.

As DNA, the CDR3 is TGCGCCAGCAGCTTGCCGCGGGGGGGCCTCACAGATACGCAGTATTTT. Residues: CASSLPRGGLTDTQYF. The rearrangement joins TRBV5-1 to TRBJ2-3; 9 positions agree with TRBD2. CDR3 length: 16 amino acids. Looked up from germline, CDR1 is SGHRS and CDR2 is YFSETQ. Unmatched junction bases numbered 5, after V lost 1 base and J lost 2 bases.

This chain joins TRBV29-1 and TRBJ2-2; possibly TRBD1 or TRBD2 for D (7 bases each). Germline-derived CDR1 and CDR2 are SQVTM and ANQGSEA. V was pared by 5 bases and J by 3 bases, with 25 bases between. The CDR3 is made up of 18 amino acids. This chain's CDR3 is CSVQGLRAGQHYTGELFF. DNA of the CDR3: TGCAGCGTTCAAGGGTTAAGAGCGGGACAGCATTACACCGGGGAGCTGTTTTTT.

This clonotype has a handful of counts. The rearrangement links TRBV7-9 to TRBJ2-3; TRBD2 aligns across 10 bases. Looked up from germline, CDR1 is SEHNR and CDR2 is FQNEAQ (reference sequence). The J segment lost 2 bases and the V segment lost 3 bases, leaving 5 bases of the junction unmatched. This CDR3 has 16 amino acids. CDR3 residues: CASSFNLAGATDTQYF. The CDR3 bases are TGTGCCAGCAGCTTCAACCTAGCGGGAGCCACAGATACGCAGTATTTT.

This CDR3 reads CASSQEGGRALHF. The CDR3, as DNA: TGCGCCAGCAGCCAAGAGGGGGGCAGGGCCCTCCACTTT. The chain is built from TRBV4-3 and TRBJ1-6; the D gene is possibly TRBD1 (6 bases). The V end lost 0 bases, the J end lost 14 bases, and 11 bases lay between the germline ends. Per the germline V gene, CDR1 is LGHNA and CDR2 is YSLEER. The CDR3 contains 13 residues.

This clonotype was seen more than once but under ten times. V gene TRBV4-3 combines with J gene TRBJ2-7; TRBD2 matches at 11 bases. The germline CDR1 and CDR2 sequences are LGHNA and YSLEER. V dropped 0 bases and J dropped 7; count of bases not matched to a gene: 5. This CDR3 is built from 15 residues. The DNA of the CDR3 is TGCGCCAGCAGCCAAGACCTAGCGGGAGGTTGGGAGCAGTACTTC. This sequence encodes CASSQDLAGGWEQYF.

The chain is built from TRBV5-1 and TRBJ2-7; 7 nucleotides line up with TRBD1. Germline CDR1 and CDR2: SGHRS and YFSETQ. V shed 0 bases and J 4 bases; nucleotides not matched to a gene: 16. There are 18 residues in the CDR3. The CDR3 spells CASSLAPTGPSLRYEQYF. DNA for the CDR3: TGCGCCAGCAGCTTGGCCCCGACAGGGCCGAGCTTAAGGTACGAGCAGTACTTC.

The rearrangement uses TRBV20-1 and TRBJ2-1; D unresolved. V shed 5 bases and J shed 5 bases, with 16 bases lying between them. Germline V gene sequence: CDR1 DFQATT, CDR2 SNEGSKA (reference sequence). This CDR3 comprises 14 residues. The DNA for the CDR3 is TGCAGTGCTCTTTCACAACCCTTCAACAATGAGCAGTTCTTC. Its translation is CSALSQPFNNEQFF.

The rearrangement joins TRBV11-2 to TRBJ1-3; D unresolved. The CDR3 extends over 14 amino acids. V lost 5 bases to trimming and J lost 0 bases, with 8 bases between them. Germline V gene data show CDR1 as SGHAT and CDR2 as FQNNGV. CDR3 nucleotide sequence: TGTGCCAGCAGCCATTTAGGCTCTGGAAACACCATATATTTT. Its protein is CASSHLGSGNTIYF.

The genes are TRBV9 and TRBJ2-3; D is undetermined. V lost 0 bases and J 0 bases, leaving 11 bases between the germline ends. The CDR3 is 16 residues long. The germline CDR1 and CDR2 sequences are SGDLS and YYNGEE. The CDR3 DNA is TGTGCCAGCAGCGTAGGGATAGACGGGAGCACAGATACGCAGTATTTT. Amino acids: CASSVGIDGSTDTQYF. The variable domain in full, with the rest retrieved from reference TRBV9 and TRBJ2-3, is DSGVTQTPKHLITATGQRVTLRCSPRSGDLSVYWYQQSLDQGLQFLIQYYNGEERAKGNILERFSAQQFPDLHSELNLSSLELGDSALYFCASSVGIDGSTDTQYFGPGTRLTVL.

The V gene is TRBV5-1, the J gene TRBJ2-1, with 7 positions matching TRBD2. The V segment lost 1 base and the J segment 1 base; nucleotides outside the gene matches: 2. Germline-derived CDR1 and CDR2 are SGHRS and YFSETQ. The CDR3 is 15 amino acids. CDR3 nucleotides: TGCGCCAGCAGCTTGCTAGCGGAATCCTACAATGAGCAGTTCTTC. This codes for CASSLLAESYNEQFF.

This clonotype was seen only a few times. The chain recombines TRBV2 with TRBJ2-4, with a tentative D call TRBD2 (6 bases). This CDR3 has 12 residues. From germline, CDR1 is SNHLY and CDR2 FYNNEI. Trimming cost V 3 bases and J 6 bases, with 6 bases left between them. CDR3 region: CASSEGGNIQYF. In DNA, the CDR3 is TGTGCCAGCAGTGAGGGGGGAAACATTCAGTACTTC.

This clonotype was observed a few times. The V call is TRBV12-5, the J call TRBJ2-5; 11 nucleotides align to TRBD2. Germline V gene sequence: CDR1 LGHNT, CDR2 FRNRAP. Unmatched junction bases numbered 11, after V lost 6 bases and J lost 5 bases. This CDR3 is 16 amino acids long. The CDR3 spells CASGRLAGRNWETQYF. Here the CDR3 DNA reads TGTGCTAGTGGGAGACTAGCGGGAAGAAATTGGGAGACCCAGTACTTC.

The rearrangement joins TRBV6-1 to TRBJ2-2, with 9 bases aligning to TRBD1. The trim removed 8 bases at V and 3 bases at J, leaving 7 bases unmatched. Germline lookup yields CDR1 MNHNS and CDR2 SASEGT. The CDR3 length is 15 residues. The chain's CDR3 is CASLGQGPYTGELFF. The CDR3 nucleotides read TGTGCCAGCCTTGGACAGGGGCCCTACACCGGGGAGCTGTTTTTT.

This clonotype showed up just a few times. The chain couples TRBV25-1 to TRBJ2-1; D might be TRBD2 (5 bases). Germline values: CDR1 MGHDK, CDR2 SYGVNS. This CDR3 contains 17 residues. V lost 5 bases, J lost 1 base, and 18 bases lay in between. The CDR3 nucleotides read TGTGCCAGCAGTCCCGCCTCGGGGAGAGCATCCTACAATGAGCAGTTCTTC. The encoded protein is CASSPASGRASYNEQFF.

CDR3 loop: CASSLEFGQRDFSGELFF. In DNA, the CDR3 is TGTGCCAGCAGCTTGGAGTTCGGCCAGCGGGATTTCTCCGGGGAGCTGTTTTTT. The rearrangement joins TRBV5-6 to TRBJ2-2, with TRBD2 matching 7 bases. V was pared by 0 bases and J by 6 bases, with 14 bases of the junction left unmatched. Germline V gene sequence: CDR1 SGHDT, CDR2 YYEEEE. The CDR3 spans 18 residues.

V usage is TRBV5-1 and J usage is TRBJ2-7; D uncertain. This CDR3 is 16 amino acids long. The V gene lost 0 bases and the J gene lost 2 bases, with 15 bases spanning the gap. Per the germline V gene, CDR1 is SGHRS and CDR2 is YFSETQ. CDR3 sequence reads: CASSLGAGPPTYEQYF. CDR3 DNA: TGCGCCAGCAGCTTGGGAGCAGGTCCCCCCACCTACGAGCAGTACTTC.

V gene TRBV28 combines with J gene TRBJ2-7; TRBD2 agrees at 8 bases. The germline CDR1 and CDR2 sequences are MDHEN and SYDVKM. The V segment lost 7 bases and the J segment 3 bases; nucleotides outside the gene matches: 23. CDR3 length: 19 amino acids. The CDR3 protein is CASNSFGVSGRAILYEQYF. The DNA of the CDR3 is TGTGCCAGCAATAGTTTTGGGGTCAGCGGGAGAGCCATCCTCTACGAGCAGTACTTC. Full variable domain (outside the CDR3, taken from reference TRBV28 and TRBJ2-7): DVKVTQSSRYLVKRTGEKVFLECVQDMDHENMFWYRQDPGLGLRLIYFSYDVKMKEKGDIPEGYSVSREKKERFSLILESASTNQTSMYLCASNSFGVSGRAILYEQYFGPGTRLTVT.

This rearrangement joins TRBV9 to TRBJ2-5, with TRBD2 as a possible D gene (5 bases). The V end was cut by 0 bases, the J end by 1 base, with 7 bases between. CDR1 is SGDLS and CDR2 is YYNGEE in the germline V gene. CDR3 size: 14 residues. CDR3 residues: CASSVAGSQETQYF. CDR3 nucleotides: TGTGCCAGCAGCGTAGCGGGATCCCAAGAGACCCAGTACTTC. Based on the CDR3 plus reference TRBV9 and TRBJ2-5, the full variable domain is DSGVTQTPKHLITATGQRVTLRCSPRSGDLSVYWYQQSLDQGLQFLIQYYNGEERAKGNILERFSAQQFPDLHSELNLSSLELGDSALYFCASSVAGSQETQYFGPGTRLLVL.

The rearrangement uses TRBV7-2 and TRBJ2-7; 7 nucleotides line up with TRBD1. The CDR3 extends over 15 amino acids. The germline V gene encodes CDR1 SGHTA and CDR2 FQGNSA. Germline trimming cut 0 bases from V and 1 base from J; bases unmatched to any gene: 3. CDR3 in amino acids: CASSLAETGSYEQYF. Here the CDR3 DNA reads TGTGCCAGCAGCTTAGCGGAGACAGGGTCCTACGAGCAGTACTTC.

This clonotype has only a few counts. The genes are TRBV18 and TRBJ2-1; D possibly corresponds to TRBD1 (6 bases). Germline V CDR1 and CDR2: KGHSH, LQKENI. Trimming removed 3 bases from V and 7 bases from J, with 13 bases in between. CDR3 length: 14 residues. The CDR3 DNA is TGTGCCAGCTCACCGCGTTTGGGGGCGAATGAGCAGTTCTTC. Protein sequence: CASSPRLGANEQFF.

The V gene is TRBV4-3, the J gene TRBJ2-3; 10 nucleotides line up with TRBD2. Germline V gives CDR1 LGHNA, CDR2 YSLEER. V lost 0 bases to trimming and J lost 4 bases; unmatched junction nucleotides: 4. The CDR3 length is 16 residues. The CDR3: CASSQEGLADSDTQYF. As DNA, the CDR3 is TGCGCCAGCAGCCAAGAAGGACTAGCGGACTCAGATACGCAGTATTTT.